A single sample gave rise to the 8 T cell receptor beta chains below, sequenced in a study of B cell selection in AIRE deficiency. Repertoires were generated with immunoSEQ multiplex PCR, while TCRdb's copy carries only in-frame clones and drops some. This sample yields about 24,000 clones, of which roughly 96% are seen a single time; about 0.17% belongs to the top ten. The sorted conventional CD4 T cells were gated as CD4+CD127+. The sample taken for sequencing was CD4+CD127+ conventional T cells sorted from PBMCs. Receptors originate from a human donor in good health.

The V and J genes are TRBV11-2 and TRBJ2-5; TRBD1 matches at 9 bases. Germline CDR1 SGHAT, CDR2 FQNNGV. V shed 5 bases, J shed 1 base, and the junction held 8 bases outside the gene matches. The CDR3 extends over 16 amino acids. CDR3 loop: CASSVTGGKGQETQYF. The CDR3 coding sequence is TGTGCCAGCAGCGTGACAGGGGGAAAGGGCCAAGAGACCCAGTACTTC.

The chain is built from TRBV19 and TRBJ1-3, with unresolved D. V dropped 3 bases and J dropped 0 bases, with 9 bases sitting between them. CDR1 and CDR2 from the germline V gene are LNHDA and SQIVND (reference sequence). The CDR3 loop spans 15 amino acids. The CDR3 DNA is TGTGCCAGTAGTATTAAAGACCGCTCTGGAAACACCATATATTTT. Its protein is CASSIKDRSGNTIYF. Drawing the rest from reference TRBV19 and TRBJ1-3, the complete variable domain is DGGITQSPKYLFRKEGQNVTLSCEQNLNHDAMYWYRQDPGQGLRLIYYSQIVNDFQKGDIAEGYSVSREKKESFPLTVTSAQKNPTAFYLCASSIKDRSGNTIYFGEGSWLTVV.

The rearrangement uses TRBV5-1 and TRBJ2-1, with TRBD2 identical over 11 bases. With V trimmed by 0 bases and J by 9 bases, 11 bases remained unmatched. Germline values: CDR1 SGHRS, CDR2 YFSETQ. The CDR3 spans 17 residues. For the CDR3, the DNA is TGCGCCAGCAGCTTGGAAGGGCTAGCGGGGGGCCCTCGTGAGCAGTTCTTC. Amino acids: CASSLEGLAGGPREQFF.

This clone occurred once. V and J are TRBV21-1 and TRBJ1-6. TRBV21-1 is deemed a pseudogene. There are 19 residues in the CDR3. This chain's CDR3 is CASTPPQRRKNEGYSPLHF. The CDR3 DNA sequence: TGTGCCAGCACCCCACCCCAAAGGAGGAAAAATGAGGGGTATTCACCCCTCCACTTT.

This sequence joins TRBV25-1 and TRBJ1-2, with D unclear. This CDR3 comprises 11 residues. V gave up 7 bases and J gave up 5 bases, with 8 bases separating them. Germline CDR1 is MGHDK and CDR2 is SYGVNS. The CDR3 DNA reads TGTGCCAGCAAGAAGAATTATGGCTACACCTTC. Translated, it gives CASKKNYGYTF.

The CDR3 bases are TGTGCCAGCAGTCGGGAGCCCTTGTTGGACTATGGCTACACCTTC. Residues: CASSREPLLDYGYTF. The chain carries TRBV6-6 and TRBJ1-2; D remains unclear. Trimming cost V 5 bases and J 3 bases, with 16 bases left between them. This CDR3 spans 15 amino acids. Germline V CDR1 and CDR2: MNHNY, SVGAGI (reference sequence).

The V and J genes are TRBV7-6 and TRBJ1-4; a possible D gene is TRBD1 (5 bases). Trimming removed 1 base at V and 7 bases at J, with 13 bases between. The germline gives CDR1 SGHVS, CDR2 FNYEAQ. The CDR3 runs 15 residues. CDR3 loop: CASSLGSGPAEKLFF. The CDR3 bases are TGTGCCAGCAGCTTAGGGTCAGGGCCGGCTGAAAAACTGTTTTTT. Supplemented by reference TRBV7-6 and TRBJ1-4, the full variable domain reads GAGVSQSPRYKVTKRGQDVALRCDPISGHVSLYWYRQALGQGPEFLTYFNYEAQQDKSGLPNDRFSAERPEGSISTLTIQRTEQRDSAMYRCASSLGSGPAEKLFFGSGTQLSVL.

The chain employs TRBV9 and TRBJ2-2; D ambiguous. From germline, CDR1 is SGDLS and CDR2 YYNGEE. There are 12 residues in the CDR3. V was shortened by 4 bases and J by 3 bases, with 4 bases between the two germline ends. The DNA of the CDR3 is TGTGCCAGCAGCCCACACACCGGGGAGCTGTTTTTT. Its translation: CASSPHTGELFF.